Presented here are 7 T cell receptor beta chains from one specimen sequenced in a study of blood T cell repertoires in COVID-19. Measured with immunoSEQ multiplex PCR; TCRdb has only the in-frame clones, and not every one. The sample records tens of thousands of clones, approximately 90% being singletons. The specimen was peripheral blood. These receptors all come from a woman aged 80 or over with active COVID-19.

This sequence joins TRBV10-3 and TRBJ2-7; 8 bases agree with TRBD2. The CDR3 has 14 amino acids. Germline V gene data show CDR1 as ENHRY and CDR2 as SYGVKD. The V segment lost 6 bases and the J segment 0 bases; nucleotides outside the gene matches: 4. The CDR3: CAIRIAGSSYEQYF. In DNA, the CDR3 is TGTGCCATCAGAATAGCGGGAAGCTCCTACGAGCAGTACTTC.

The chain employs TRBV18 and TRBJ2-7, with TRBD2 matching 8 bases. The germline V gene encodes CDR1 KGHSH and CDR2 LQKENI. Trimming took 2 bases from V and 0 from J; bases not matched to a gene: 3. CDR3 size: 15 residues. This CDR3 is CASSPTSGSSYEQYF. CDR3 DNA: TGTGCCAGCTCACCAACTAGCGGCAGCTCCTACGAGCAGTACTTC.

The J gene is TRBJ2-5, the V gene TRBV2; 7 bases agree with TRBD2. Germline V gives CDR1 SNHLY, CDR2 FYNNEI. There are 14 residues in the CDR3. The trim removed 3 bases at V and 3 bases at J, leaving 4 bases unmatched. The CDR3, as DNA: TGTGCCAGCAGTGAGGGACTACTCAAAGAGACCCAGTACTTC. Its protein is CASSEGLLKETQYF.

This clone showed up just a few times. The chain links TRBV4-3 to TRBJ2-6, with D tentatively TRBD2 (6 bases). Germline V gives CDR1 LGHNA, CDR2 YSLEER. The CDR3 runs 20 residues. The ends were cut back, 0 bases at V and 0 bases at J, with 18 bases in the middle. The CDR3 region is CASSQEGGQRAFSGANVLTF. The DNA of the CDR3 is TGCGCCAGCAGCCAAGAAGGAGGGCAGAGGGCGTTCTCTGGGGCCAACGTCCTGACTTTC.

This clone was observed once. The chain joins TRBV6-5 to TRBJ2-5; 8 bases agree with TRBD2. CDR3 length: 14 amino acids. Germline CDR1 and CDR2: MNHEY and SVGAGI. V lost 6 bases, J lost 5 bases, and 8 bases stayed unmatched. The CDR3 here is CASRPGRARETQYF. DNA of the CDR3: TGTGCCAGCAGGCCCGGGAGGGCGCGGGAGACCCAGTACTTC.

The CDR3 region is CASSPGSGNYNEQFF. DNA for the CDR3: TGTGCCAGTTCACCAGGTAGCGGGAACTACAATGAGCAGTTCTTC. The V call is TRBV9, the J call TRBJ2-1; the match to TRBD2 covers 8 bases. The CDR3 sequence is 15 residues long. The junction had 10 bases not matched to a gene; V was cut back by 8 bases and J by 3 bases. The germline V gene encodes CDR1 SGDLS and CDR2 YYNGEE.

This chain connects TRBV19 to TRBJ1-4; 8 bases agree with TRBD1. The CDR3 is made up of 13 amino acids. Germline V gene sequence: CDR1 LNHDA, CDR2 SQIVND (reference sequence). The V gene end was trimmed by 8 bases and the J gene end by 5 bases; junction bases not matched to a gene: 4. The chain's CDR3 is CASADRGNEKLFF. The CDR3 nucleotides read TGTGCCAGTGCCGACAGGGGAAATGAAAAACTGTTTTTT.